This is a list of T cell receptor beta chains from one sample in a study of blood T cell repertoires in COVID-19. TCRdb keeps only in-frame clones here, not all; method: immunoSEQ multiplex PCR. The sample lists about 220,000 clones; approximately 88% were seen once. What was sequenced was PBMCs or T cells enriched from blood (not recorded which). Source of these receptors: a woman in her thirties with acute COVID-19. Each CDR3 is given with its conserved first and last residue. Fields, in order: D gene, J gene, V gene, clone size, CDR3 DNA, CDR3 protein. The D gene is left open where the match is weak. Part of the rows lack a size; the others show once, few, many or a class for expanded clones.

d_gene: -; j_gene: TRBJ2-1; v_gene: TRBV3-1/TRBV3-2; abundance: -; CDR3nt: TGTGCCAGCAGCCAAACTAGCTGGAATGAGCAGTTCTTC; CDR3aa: CASSQTSWNEQFF
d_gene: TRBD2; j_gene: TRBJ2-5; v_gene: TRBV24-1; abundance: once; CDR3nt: TGTGCCACCAGTGACCCGACTAGCGGGGGGCGAGAGACCCAGTACTTC; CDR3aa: CATSDPTSGGRETQYF
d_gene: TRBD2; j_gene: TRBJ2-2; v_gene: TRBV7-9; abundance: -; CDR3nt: TGTGCCGGGCGGCCTACTGATAGCGGGGGGAAGAACACCGGGGAGCTGTTTTTT; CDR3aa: CAGRPTDSGGKNTGELFF
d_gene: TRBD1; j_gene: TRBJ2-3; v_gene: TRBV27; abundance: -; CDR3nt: TGTGCCAGCAGTTGGACAGGGGCATCAGATACGCAGTATTTT; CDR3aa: CASSWTGASDTQYF
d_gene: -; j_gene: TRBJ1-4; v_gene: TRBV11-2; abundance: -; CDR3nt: TGTGCCAGCAGCTTAGATGTAACGGGGGTGGAAAAACTGTTTTTT; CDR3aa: CASSLDVTGVEKLFF
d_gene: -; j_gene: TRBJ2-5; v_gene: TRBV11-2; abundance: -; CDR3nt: TGTGCCAGCAGCCTTTCGATGGGGCATGGTCTAGCCCAGTACTTC; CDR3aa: CASSLSMGHGLAQYF
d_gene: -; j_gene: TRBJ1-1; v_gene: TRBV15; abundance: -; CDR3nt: TGTGCCACCAGCAGAGATTCGAGGATGAACACTGAAGCTTTCTTT; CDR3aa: CATSRDSRMNTEAFF
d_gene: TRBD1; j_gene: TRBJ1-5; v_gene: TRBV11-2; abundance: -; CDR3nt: TGTGCCAGCAGCCTCGGGACAGGCCGGGGGCCCCAGCATTTT; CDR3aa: CASSLGTGRGPQHF
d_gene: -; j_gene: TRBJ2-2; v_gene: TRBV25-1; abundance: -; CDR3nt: TGTGCCAGCAGTGAATATTTGGCGGGCCCCAACACCGGGGAGCTGTTTTTT; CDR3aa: CASSEYLAGPNTGELFF
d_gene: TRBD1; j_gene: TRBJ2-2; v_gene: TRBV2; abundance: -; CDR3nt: TGTGCCAGCAGGACAGGGATCACCGGGGAGCTGTTTTTT; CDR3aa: CASRTGITGELFF
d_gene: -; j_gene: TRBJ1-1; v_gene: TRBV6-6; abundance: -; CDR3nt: TGTGCCCTAAGGGGTGCCGGGAACACTGAAGCTTTCTTT; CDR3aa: CALRGAGNTEAFF
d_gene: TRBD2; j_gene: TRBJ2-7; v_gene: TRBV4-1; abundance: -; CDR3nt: TGCGCCAGCAGCCCTACTAGCGGGGGGGCCCGGGAGCAGTACTTC; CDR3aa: CASSPTSGGAREQYF